These T cell receptor beta chains were read from a single sample in a study of breast tumors, draining lymph nodes, adjacent tissues. One entry per CDR3 protein, called by TCRdb with MiXCR from the multiplex PCR reads. The data contain 130,000 or so distinct CDR3 sequences, about a fifth of them singletons. Sequences were obtained from axillary lymph node tissue. All receptors derive from a female donor with breast cancer. Some clones in this sample may be carry-over from other donors' samples. Each CDR3 is given with its conserved first and last residue. The order of the fields is J gene, V gene, clone size, D gene, CDR3 DNA, CDR3 protein. A D gene is named only where the DNA matches it firmly. Clone size is given for some rows only: seen once, a few or many times, or a class if the clone is expanded.

TRBJ2-1,TRBV7-2,many,-,TGTGCCAGCAGCTTTCTTAGTTCCCTCAATGAGCAGTTCTTC,CASSFLSSLNEQFF
TRBJ2-7,TRBV7-9,many,-,TGTGCCAGCAGCTTAGGACCCGTAGGGGAGCAGTACTTC,CASSLGPVGEQYF
TRBJ2-2,TRBV7-9,many,-,TGTGCCAGCAGCCCGACCGCCGGGGAGCTGTTTTTT,CASSPTAGELFF
TRBJ2-2,TRBV20-1,many,-,TGCAGTGCTAGAGTGGGGGGGGGGCCCGGGGAGCTGTTTTTT,CSARVGGGPGELFF
TRBJ2-3,TRBV7-6,many,-,TGTGCCAGCAGCTTATCGGAAGCAGATACGCAGTATTTT,CASSLSEADTQYF
TRBJ1-2,TRBV6-1,many,-,TGTGCCAGCAGTACCCTGGGACTTTCATATGGCTACACCTTC,CASSTLGLSYGYTF
TRBJ2-6,TRBV7-3,few,-,TGTGCCAGCAGCTTAAAAGGGCCTGGGGCCAACGTCCTGACTTTC,CASSLKGPGANVLTF
TRBJ2-1,TRBV14,many,-,TGTGCCAGCAGCCTAGGGGGGCGCAATGAGCAGTTCTTC,CASSLGGRNEQFF
TRBJ2-5,TRBV3-1,many,TRBD1,TGTGCCAGCACCGAAGACAGGGCCTACCAAGAGACCCAGTACTTC,CASTEDRAYQETQYF
TRBJ2-7,TRBV2,many,-,TGTGCCAGCAGTGAATCCGGACCCAGTGCCTACGAGCAGTACTTC,CASSESGPSAYEQYF
TRBJ1-5,TRBV19,-,TRBD1,TGTGCCAGTAGTGACAGGGTAGGCCGGCCCCAGCATTTT,CASSDRVGRPQHF
TRBJ2-3,TRBV2,many,TRBD2,TGTGCCAGCACGAGGCGGGAGTGGGATACGCAGTATTTT,CASTRREWDTQYF
TRBJ2-1,TRBV20-1,once,-,TGCAGTGCCGCCACGGGGGGCCCAAGCAATGAGCAGTTCTTC,CSAATGGPSNEQFF
TRBJ2-7,TRBV20-1,many,TRBD2,TGCAGTGCTAGTTCGGGGGGTAACTACGAGCAGTACTTC,CSASSGGNYEQYF
TRBJ2-7,TRBV29-1,many,-,TGCAGCGTTGAGGGTTTGAGACCCGACGAGCAGTACTTC,CSVEGLRPDEQYF
TRBJ1-2,TRBV6-5,many,-,TGTGCCAGCAGTTCCGGGACGGAGGGCTATGGCTACACCTTC,CASSSGTEGYGYTF
TRBJ2-5,TRBV19,many,TRBD2,TGTGCCAGTAGGAGGACTAGCGGGTACCAAGAGACCCAGTACTTC,CASRRTSGYQETQYF
TRBJ2-5,TRBV5-4,many,-,TGTGCCAGCAGCTTGATTCTGGAGAACCAAGAGACCCAGTACTTC,CASSLILENQETQYF
TRBJ2-5,TRBV18,-,-,TGTGCCAGCTCACCACAGTCCCAACGCCTGGGGACCCAGTACTTC,CASSPQSQRLGTQYF
TRBJ2-5,TRBV12-3/TRBV12-4,many,-,TGTGCCAGCAACGTAGGGGCAGAGGGGGAGACCCAGTACTTC,CASNVGAEGETQYF
TRBJ2-2,TRBV7-2,many,-,TGTGCCAGCGATAAGGGCGGAGCAGGATACACCGGGGAGCTGTTTTTT,CASDKGGAGYTGELFF
TRBJ2-3,TRBV20-1,many,-,TGCAGTGCTAGATCCCGAGGCGGATTCACAGATACGCAGTATTTT,CSARSRGGFTDTQYF
TRBJ2-3,TRBV3-1,-,TRBD2,TGTGCCAGCAGCCAAAGGACTAGCGGGAGGTCAGATACGCAGTATTTT,CASSQRTSGRSDTQYF
TRBJ2-7,TRBV28,-,-,TGTGCCAGCAGTGGATACAGGGACCCGAGCTCCTACGAGCAGTACTTC,CASSGYRDPSSYEQYF
TRBJ2-7,TRBV11-2,many,TRBD2,TGTGCCAGCAGCTTGGGACTAGCGGGAGAACAGGGAGAGCAGTACTTC,CASSLGLAGEQGEQYF
TRBJ1-6,TRBV7-9,many,-,TGTGCCAGCAGCTTAGCAGGTGATCCTTCACCCCTCCACTTT,CASSLAGDPSPLHF